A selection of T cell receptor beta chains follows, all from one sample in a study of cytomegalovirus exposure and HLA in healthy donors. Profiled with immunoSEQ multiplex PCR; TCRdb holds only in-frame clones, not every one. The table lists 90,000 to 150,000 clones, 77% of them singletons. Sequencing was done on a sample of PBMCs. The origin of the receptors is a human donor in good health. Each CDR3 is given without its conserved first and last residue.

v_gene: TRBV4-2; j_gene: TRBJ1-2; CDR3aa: ASSQDEGVYGYT
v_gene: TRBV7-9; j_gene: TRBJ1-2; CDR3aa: ASSPYT
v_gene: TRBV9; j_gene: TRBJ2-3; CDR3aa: ASSVGDSVTDTQY
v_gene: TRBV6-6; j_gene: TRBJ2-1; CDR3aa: ASSYSWWEGNNEQF
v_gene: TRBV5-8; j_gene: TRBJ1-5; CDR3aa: ASNPGYSNQPQH
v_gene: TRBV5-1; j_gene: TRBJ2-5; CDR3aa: ASSPTGGLVGETQY
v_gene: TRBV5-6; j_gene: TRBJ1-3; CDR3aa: ASSFSGTGGSNTIY
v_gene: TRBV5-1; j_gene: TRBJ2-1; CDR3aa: ASSRSGTFSSYNEQF
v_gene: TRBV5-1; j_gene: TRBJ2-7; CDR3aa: ASSPEGVTGEQY
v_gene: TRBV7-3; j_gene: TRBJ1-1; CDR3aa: ASSSQGSANTEAF
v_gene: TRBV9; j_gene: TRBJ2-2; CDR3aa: ASSSPSSGSTATPAGELF
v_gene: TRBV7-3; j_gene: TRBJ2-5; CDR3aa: ASSLRSGSRETQY
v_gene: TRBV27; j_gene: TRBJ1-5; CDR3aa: ASSPWGQGANQPQH
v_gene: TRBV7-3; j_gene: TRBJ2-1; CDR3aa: ASSSGDPFGEQF
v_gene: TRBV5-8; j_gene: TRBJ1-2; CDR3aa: ASSPGVSYGYT
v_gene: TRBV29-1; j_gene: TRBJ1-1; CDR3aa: SVPGQTVVAF
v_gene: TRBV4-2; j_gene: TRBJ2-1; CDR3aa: ASSQGEGVPYNEQF
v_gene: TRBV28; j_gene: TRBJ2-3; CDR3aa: ASSLRVASGRATDTQY
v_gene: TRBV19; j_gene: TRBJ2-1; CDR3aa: ASSTDRGRGEQF
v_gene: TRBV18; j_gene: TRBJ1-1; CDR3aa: ASSPRQGRTAF
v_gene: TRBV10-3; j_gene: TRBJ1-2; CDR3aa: AISERQGLGT
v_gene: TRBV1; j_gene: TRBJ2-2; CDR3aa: TSSQLANTGELF
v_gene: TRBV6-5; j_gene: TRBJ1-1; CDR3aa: ASRRDLNTEAF
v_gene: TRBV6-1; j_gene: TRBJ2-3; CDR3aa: ASSALGQGGDTQY
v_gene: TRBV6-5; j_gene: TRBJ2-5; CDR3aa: ASSYSTSGGWETQY
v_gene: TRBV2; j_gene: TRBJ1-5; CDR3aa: ASKGEQNQPQH
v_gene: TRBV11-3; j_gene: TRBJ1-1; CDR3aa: ASTRTVGVNTEAF
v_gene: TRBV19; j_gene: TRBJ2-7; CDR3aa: ASKTTGGVGEQY
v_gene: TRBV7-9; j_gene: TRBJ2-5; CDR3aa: ASTPGLGGQKTQY
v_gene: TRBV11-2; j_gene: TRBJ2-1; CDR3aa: ASSPRLAGVYNEQF
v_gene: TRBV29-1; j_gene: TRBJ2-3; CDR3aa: SVLRQGGLPDTQY
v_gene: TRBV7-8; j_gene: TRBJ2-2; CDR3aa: ASSPGGTAGELF
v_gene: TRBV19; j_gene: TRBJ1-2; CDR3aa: ASSQGLLYGYT
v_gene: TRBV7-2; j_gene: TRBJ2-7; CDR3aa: ASSSVREIRYEQY
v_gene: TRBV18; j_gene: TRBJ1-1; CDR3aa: ASSPAGDDTEAF
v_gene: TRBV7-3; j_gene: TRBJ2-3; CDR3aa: ASSRRPLAGGPITSTDTQY